The present entry profiles one T cell receptor (beta chain) with its context. Its antigen is undetermined. Sequenced by immunoSEQ multiplex PCR; TCRdb stores in-frame clones only, minus some. The repertoire holds about 78,000 clones, with approximately 90% as singletons. The length of the CDR3 is 15 residues. Germline V gene data show CDR1 as SGHAT and CDR2 as FQNNGV. The V gene lost 5 bases and the J gene lost 4 bases, with 17 bases spanning the gap. This entry belongs to a study of OX40 agonist ivuxolimab in advanced cancers. In the study overall: All patients had ivuxolimab intravenously every 2 weeks at 0.01 to 10 mg/kg.

General study points: It was also the case that some nonresponders had low normalized T-cell clonal expansion.

The V call is TRBV11-2, the J call TRBJ1-2; perhaps TRBD1 as D (6 bases). The clonotype was recovered from an adult with an advanced solid tumor such as melanoma, head and neck, liver or kidney cancer. This sample comprised CD4+ or CD8+ T cells sorted from blood, obtained in a trial of the OX40 agonist ivuxolimab. The CDR3 region has the DNA TGTGCCAGCAGCCCCGTTCGGGGGCGCTCCTATGGCTACACCTTC. Translating it yields CASSPVRGRSYGYTF. The full variable domain, in which reference TRBV11-2 and TRBJ1-2 provide the parts outside the CDR3, is EAGVAQSPRYKIIEKRQSVAFWCNPISGHATLYWYQQILGQGPKLLIQFQNNGVVDDSQLPKDRFSAERLKGVDSTLKIQPAKLEDSAVYLCASSPVRGRSYGYTFGSGTRLTVV.